Included here is one T cell receptor beta chain sequence, with context. The antigen remains unidentified. The data were taken from a study of vaccination and CD4 T cells after COVID-19. The treatment here: approximately nine-day PBMC culture with coronavirus spike peptide pools or control peptides (ViraFEST assay). The Oncomine TCR Beta short-read assay was what sequenced the DNA obtained from cultured CD4+ T cells. TCRdb independently ran MiXCR on the PCR reads; one entry per CDR3 protein. The profile shows roughly 12,000 distinct CDR3 sequences, approximately 60% of them singletons. Trimming pared 1 base from V and 6 bases from J, leaving 12 bases between. The CDR3 is 14 residues long. Per germline, CDR1 SGHVS and CDR2 FQNEAQ.

The gene calls are TRBV7-8 and TRBJ1-2, with no clear D. The specimen was CD4+ T cells from blood, cultured in vitro, collected before SARS-CoV-2 vaccination. The TCR sequence derives from a human donor who had recovered from COVID-19. CDR3 nucleotide sequence: TGTGCCAGCAGCTTAGGAAACAGCCAGAATGGCTACACCTTC. It translates to CASSLGNSQNGYTF.